This T cell receptor beta chain was sequenced during a study of neurological immune-mediated disorders. With 10-nucleotide random UMIs included, cDNA was synthesized by 5'RACE. Over 170 million TCR-beta sequences, together covering 15-18 subjects, were produced by every individual sequencing run that was carried out. TCRdb redid the calling of the 5' RACE reads with MiXCR, one entry per CDR3 protein. This table has tens of thousands of distinct CDR3 sequences, roughly 5.6% appearing once. The CDR3 extends over 17 amino acids. The V gene's germline CDR1 is KGHSH and CDR2 LQKENI. The J segment lost 2 bases and the V segment lost 4 bases, leaving 12 bases of the junction unmatched. Findings of the study overall: No sharing of CDR3 amino acid sequences was observed among expanded clones across subjects, suggesting private repertoires in all groups.

Of note for this clonotype: Its antigen is undetermined.

The TCR comes from a young man with multiple sclerosis. The V call is TRBV18, the J call TRBJ1-1; 8 nucleotides line up with TRBD1. Material for sequencing was PBMCs. CDR3 sequence reads: CASSQSPGTGLNTEAFF. CDR3 nucleotide sequence: TGTGCCAGCTCACAGAGTCCCGGGACAGGTCTCAACACTGAAGCTTTCTTT.